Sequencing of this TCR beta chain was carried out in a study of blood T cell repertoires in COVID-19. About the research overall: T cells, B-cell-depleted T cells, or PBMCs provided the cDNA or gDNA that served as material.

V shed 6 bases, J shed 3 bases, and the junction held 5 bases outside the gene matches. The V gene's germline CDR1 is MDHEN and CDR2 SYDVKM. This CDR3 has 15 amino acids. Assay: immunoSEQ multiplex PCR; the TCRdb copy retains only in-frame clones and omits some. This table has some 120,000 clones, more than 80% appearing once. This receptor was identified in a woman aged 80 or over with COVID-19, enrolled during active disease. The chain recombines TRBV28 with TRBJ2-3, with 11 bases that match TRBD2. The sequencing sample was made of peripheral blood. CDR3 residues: CASRGTSGQTDTQYF. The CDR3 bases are TGTGCCAGCAGGGGGACTAGCGGTCAAACAGATACGCAGTATTTT.